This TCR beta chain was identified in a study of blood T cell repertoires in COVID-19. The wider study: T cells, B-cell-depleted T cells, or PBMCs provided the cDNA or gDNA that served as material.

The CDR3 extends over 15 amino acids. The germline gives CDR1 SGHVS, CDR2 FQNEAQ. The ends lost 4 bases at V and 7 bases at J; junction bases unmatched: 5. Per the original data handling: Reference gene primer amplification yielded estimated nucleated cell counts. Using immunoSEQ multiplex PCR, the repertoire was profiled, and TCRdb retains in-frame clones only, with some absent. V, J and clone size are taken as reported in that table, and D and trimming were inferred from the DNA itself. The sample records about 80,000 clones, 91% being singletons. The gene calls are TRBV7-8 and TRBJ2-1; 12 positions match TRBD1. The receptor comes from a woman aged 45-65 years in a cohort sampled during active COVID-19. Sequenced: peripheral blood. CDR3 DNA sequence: TGTGCCAGCAGCTCCGGGACAGGGGGCGGAAATGAGCAGTTCTTC. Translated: CASSSGTGGGNEQFF.